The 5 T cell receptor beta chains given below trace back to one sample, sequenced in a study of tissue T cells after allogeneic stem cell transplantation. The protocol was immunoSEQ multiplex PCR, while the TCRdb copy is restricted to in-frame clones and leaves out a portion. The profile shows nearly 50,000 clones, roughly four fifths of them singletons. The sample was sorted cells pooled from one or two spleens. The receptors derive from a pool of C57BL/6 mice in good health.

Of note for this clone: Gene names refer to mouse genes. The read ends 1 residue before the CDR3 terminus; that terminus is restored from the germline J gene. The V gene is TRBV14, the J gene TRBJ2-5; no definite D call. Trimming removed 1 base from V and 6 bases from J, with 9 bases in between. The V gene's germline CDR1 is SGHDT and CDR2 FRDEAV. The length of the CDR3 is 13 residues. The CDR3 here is CASSFAGGDTQYF. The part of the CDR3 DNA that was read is TGTGCCAGCAGTTTCGCGGGAGGGGACACCCAGTAC.

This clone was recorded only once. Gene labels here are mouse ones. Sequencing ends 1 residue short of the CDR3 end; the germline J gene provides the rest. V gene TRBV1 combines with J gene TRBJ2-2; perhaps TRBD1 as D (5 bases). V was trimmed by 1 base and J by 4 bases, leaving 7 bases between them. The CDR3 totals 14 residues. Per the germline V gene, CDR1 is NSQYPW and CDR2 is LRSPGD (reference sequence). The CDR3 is CTCSAGRGTGQLYF. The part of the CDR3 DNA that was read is TGCACCTGCAGTGCAGGGAGGGGCACCGGGCAGCTCTAC.

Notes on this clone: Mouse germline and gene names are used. The sequenced CDR3 bases are TGTGCCAGCAGCCAAAGGGACACCGGGCAGCTCTAC. Protein product: CASSQRDTGQLY. The full-length CDR3 reads as CASSQRDTGQLYF. V and J are TRBV2 and TRBJ2-2; D uncertain. The read terminates 1 residue ahead of where the CDR3 ends, so the germline J gene completes it. The CDR3 length is 13 residues. Germline lookup yields CDR1 LGHNA and CDR2 YSYQKL. Trimming took 2 bases from V and 3 from J, leaving 4 bases between them.

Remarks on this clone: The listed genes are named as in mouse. CDR3 in amino acids: CASSFENSPLYF. The sequenced part of the CDR3 DNA is TGTGCCAGCAGCTTCGAGAATTCGCCCCTCTAC. The genes are TRBV4 and TRBJ1-6; D remains unclear. The CDR3 end lies 1 residue beyond the end of the read and is filled in from the germline J gene. TRBJ1-6 counts as an open reading frame of uncertain function. V shed 4 bases and J shed 7 bases, with 5 bases lying between them. The CDR3 has 12 amino acids. In germline, CDR1 is LGHDT, CDR2 YNNKQL (reference sequence).

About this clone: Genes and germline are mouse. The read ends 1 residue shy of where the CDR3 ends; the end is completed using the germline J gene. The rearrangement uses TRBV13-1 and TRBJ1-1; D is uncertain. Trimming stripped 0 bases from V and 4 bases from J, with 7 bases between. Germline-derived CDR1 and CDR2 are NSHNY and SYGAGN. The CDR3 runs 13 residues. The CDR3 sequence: CASSDEAITEVFF. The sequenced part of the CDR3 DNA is TGTGCCAGCAGTGATGAGGCAATCACAGAAGTCTTC.